The 32 T cell receptor beta chains below were found in one sample sequenced in a study of blood T cell repertoires in COVID-19 (dated by TCRdb to the early 2020s). Library preparation used the immunoSEQ multiplex PCR assay. Sourced from immuneACCESS, this table was stored by TCRdb with only in-frame sequences that have V and J called. A share of the clones is absent; for the studies checked, an unresolved V gene accounts for under half, and the remainder has no known explanation. The sample includes tens of thousands of clones, with around 90% observed a single time. Roughly 6.3% of the sample is taken by the ten largest. Sequenced material: peripheral blood. These receptors were taken from a woman at least 80 years old with active COVID-19.

The chain combines TRBV7-9 with TRBJ1-2; TRBD1 matches 7 bases. CDR3 length: 14 amino acids. V shed 2 bases, J shed 8 bases, and the junction held 8 bases outside the gene matches. Germline V gene lookup returns CDR1 SEHNR and CDR2 FQNEAQ (reference sequence). The CDR3 sequence: CASSLKEGANGYTF. CDR3 coding DNA: TGTGCCAGCAGCTTAAAGGAGGGGGCGAACGGCTACACCTTC.

The genes are TRBV19 and TRBJ2-3, with 12 positions matching TRBD2. Germline assignment: CDR1 LNHDA and CDR2 SQIVND (reference sequence). This CDR3 comprises 18 residues. V lost 5 bases and J lost 2; bases outside the gene matches: 11. CDR3 sequence reads: CASSPGFRTSGNTDTQYF. DNA of the CDR3: TGTGCCAGTAGTCCCGGATTTCGGACTAGCGGGAACACAGATACGCAGTATTTT.

This chain joins TRBV28 and TRBJ1-6; D is perhaps TRBD1 (6 bases). There are 15 residues in the CDR3. Trimming removed 9 bases from V and 1 base from J, with 13 bases in between. Germline CDR1 and CDR2: MDHEN and SYDVKM. CDR3 amino acids: CASLAGTSYNSPLHF. The CDR3 DNA reads TGTGCCAGTTTGGCCGGGACATCCTATAATTCACCCCTCCACTTT.

This clone was picked up a small number of times. The chain has TRBV7-2 and TRBJ2-6, with 7 bases matching TRBD2. The CDR3 extends over 18 amino acids. The J segment lost 0 bases and the V segment lost 0 bases, leaving 5 bases of the junction unmatched. The V gene's germline CDR1 is SGHTA and CDR2 FQGNSA. CDR3 DNA sequence: TGTGCCAGCAGCTTAGCCGGACTAGGCAGCTCTGGGGCCAACGTCCTGACTTTC. This encodes CASSLAGLGSSGANVLTF.

V is TRBV7-2 and J is TRBJ2-2; 11 nucleotides line up with TRBD2. The CDR3 contains 17 residues. Germline V gives CDR1 SGHTA, CDR2 FQGNSA. Unmatched junction bases numbered 3, after V lost 1 base and J lost 2 bases. The CDR3 here is CASSLGLAGGNTGELFF. The CDR3 region has the DNA TGTGCCAGCAGCTTAGGTCTAGCGGGGGGCAACACCGGGGAGCTGTTTTTT. The variable domain in full, completed from reference TRBV7-2 and TRBJ2-2, reads GAGVSQSPSNKVTEKGKDVELRCDPISGHTALYWYRQSLGQGLEFLIYFQGNSAPDKSGLPSDRFSAERTGGSVSTLTIQRTQQEDSAVYLCASSLGLAGGNTGELFFGEGSRLTVL.

The genes are TRBV14 and TRBJ2-5; 9 bases map to TRBD2. This CDR3 has 15 amino acids. The V and J ends lost 3 bases and 1 base, in that order; junction bases with no gene match: 3. Germline CDR1 is SGHDN and CDR2 is FVKESK. The DNA for the CDR3 is TGTGCCAGCAGCCACACGACTAGCGGCCAAGAGACCCAGTACTTC. This translates into CASSHTTSGQETQYF.

The rearrangement links TRBV29-1 to TRBJ1-2, with unresolved D. V lost 1 base and J lost 8, with 14 bases in between. This CDR3 is built from 13 residues. CDR1 and CDR2 from the germline V gene are SQVTM and ANQGSEA. CDR3 residues: CSVEADEGRGYTF. DNA for the CDR3: TGCAGCGTTGAAGCCGACGAGGGTCGGGGCTACACCTTC.

This clone was picked up a small number of times. CDR3 sequence (DNA): TGTGCCAGCAGCCAAGGGACTAGAAGGACCTACGAGCAGTACTTC. Translating gives CASSQGTRRTYEQYF. This chain connects TRBV4-2 to TRBJ2-7, with TRBD2 matching 7 bases. Germline CDR1 and CDR2: LGHNA and YNFKEQ. Germline trimming cut 1 base from V and 2 bases from J; bases unmatched to any gene: 5. This CDR3 contains 15 residues.

This clone was observed once. The V call is TRBV28, the J call TRBJ2-3; 8 bases are a match to TRBD1. The CDR3 covers 17 residues. V trimming: 4 bases; J trimming: 4 bases; junction bases outside the gene matches: 13. Germline assignment: CDR1 MDHEN and CDR2 SYDVKM. CDR3 in amino acids: CASSSHPGQGRPDTQYF. CDR3 bases: TGTGCCAGCAGTTCCCACCCAGGACAGGGACGGCCAGATACGCAGTATTTT.

J is TRBJ2-3 and V is TRBV5-1; 11 nucleotides line up with TRBD2. CDR1 is SGHRS, CDR2 YFSETQ, per germline. V gave up 3 bases and J gave up 4 bases; unmatched junction bases: 10. The CDR3 is 17 residues long. As DNA, the CDR3 is TGCGCCAGCAGCTCGCAACTAGCGGGAGAGGGATCAGATACGCAGTATTTT. This codes for CASSSQLAGEGSDTQYF. Looking up the rest from reference TRBV5-1 and TRBJ2-3 gives the full variable domain: KAGVTQTPRYLIKTRGQQVTLSCSPISGHRSVSWYQQTPGQGLQFLFEYFSETQRNKGNFPGRFSGRQFSNSRSEMNVSTLELGDSALYLCASSSQLAGEGSDTQYFGPGTRLTVL.

The CDR3 DNA is TGCGCCAGCAGCTTGGGGGACAGCTCCTACAATGAGCAGTTCTTC. It encodes CASSLGDSSYNEQFF. The chain carries TRBV5-1 and TRBJ2-1; 7 bases line up with TRBD1. CDR3 length: 15 residues. CDR1 is SGHRS, CDR2 YFSETQ, per germline. Trimming at V came to 0 bases and at J to 0 bases, leaving 0 bases not matched to a gene. The full variable domain, with the rest looked up from reference TRBV5-1 and TRBJ2-1, is KAGVTQTPRYLIKTRGQQVTLSCSPISGHRSVSWYQQTPGQGLQFLFEYFSETQRNKGNFPGRFSGRQFSNSRSEMNVSTLELGDSALYLCASSLGDSSYNEQFFGPGTRLTVL.

The chain links TRBV20-1 to TRBJ2-3, with a possible D match to TRBD2 (6 bases). This CDR3 spans 13 amino acids. V shed 3 bases and J shed 6 bases, with 13 bases lying between them. Germline loops: CDR1 DFQATT, CDR2 SNEGSKA (reference sequence). Written as DNA, the CDR3 is TGCAGTGCTAGTCCCCGCGCGGGGGATACGCAGTATTTT. Encoded protein: CSASPRAGDTQYF.

This clone was seen only once. CDR3 DNA: TGTGCCAGTAGGAACACAGGGTTCGGGGAGCTGTTTTTT. Translated: CASRNTGFGELFF. The chain joins TRBV19 to TRBJ2-2, with D possibly being TRBD1 (6 bases). Per germline, CDR1 LNHDA and CDR2 SQIVND (reference sequence). The CDR3 covers 13 residues. Trimming removed 6 bases from V and 7 bases from J, with 12 bases in between.

V gene TRBV28 combines with J gene TRBJ2-6; 8 bases map to TRBD2. This CDR3 spans 16 amino acids. Germline loops: CDR1 MDHEN, CDR2 SYDVKM. The V segment lost 10 bases and the J segment 2 bases; nucleotides outside the gene matches: 10. The CDR3 DNA sequence: TGTGCCACCCGGGAGGGGGGGAGCCCTGGGGCCAACGTCCTGACTTTC. Translated, it gives CATREGGSPGANVLTF.

The chain recombines TRBV10-3 with TRBJ2-1; no firm D call. Germline CDR1 and CDR2: ENHRY and SYGVKD. Trimming removed 0 bases from V and 10 bases from J, with 10 bases in between. The CDR3 has 13 residues. The CDR3 nucleotides are TGTGCCATCAGTGAGTCGCTAGAGTGGGAGCAGTTCTTC. The encoded protein is CAISESLEWEQFF.

V and J are TRBV7-8 and TRBJ1-5; the D is unclear. The germline V gene has CDR1 SGHVS and CDR2 FQNEAQ. The V end lost 5 bases, the J end lost 1 base, and 15 bases lay between the germline ends. The CDR3 has 16 residues. CDR3 sequence (DNA): TGTGCCAGCAGCCCCTGGGAGGCCTTGAGCAATCAGCCCCAGCATTTT. Residues: CASSPWEALSNQPQHF.

The count of this clone is one. This rearrangement joins TRBV5-5 to TRBJ1-6, with 9 bases fitting TRBD1. The germline V gene has CDR1 SGHKS and CDR2 YYEKEE (reference sequence). CDR3 length: 15 residues. J was trimmed by 10 bases and V by 3 bases; bases with no gene match: 8. CDR3: CASSSQGALWSPLHF. DNA for the CDR3: TGTGCCAGCAGCTCACAGGGGGCCTTGTGGTCACCCCTCCACTTT.

The chain links TRBV18 to TRBJ1-3; tentatively, D is TRBD1 (5 bases). Germline CDR1 KGHSH, CDR2 LQKENI. Between the trimmed V and J ends, which lost 4 bases and 6 bases, there was a span of 16 bases. The CDR3 is 15 amino acids. CDR3 amino acids: CASSLNSRDSNTIYF. DNA for the CDR3: TGTGCCAGCTCACTCAATTCCCGGGACTCAAACACCATATATTTT.

This clone is a singleton in its sample. The chain couples TRBV20-1 to TRBJ1-1; no clear D gene. This CDR3 spans 12 amino acids. V gave up 3 bases and J gave up 3 bases, with 8 bases separating them. Germline values: CDR1 DFQATT, CDR2 SNEGSKA (reference sequence). CDR3 loop: CSASMRHTEAFF. The CDR3 DNA sequence: TGCAGTGCTAGTATGCGCCACACTGAAGCTTTCTTT.

This chain joins TRBV28 and TRBJ2-7, with 9 bases that match TRBD2. V shed 7 bases, J shed 5 bases, and the junction held 9 bases outside the gene matches. The V gene's germline CDR1 is MDHEN and CDR2 SYDVKM. This CDR3 region has 14 residues. In nucleotides, the CDR3 is TGTGCCAGCATCCCTAGGACTAGCGACAACGAGCAGTACTTC. It specifies CASIPRTSDNEQYF.

This clone was detected only a few times. The chain combines TRBV5-6 with TRBJ2-1, with 13 bases that match TRBD2. The V and J ends lost 5 bases and 3 bases, in that order; junction bases with no gene match: 5. Germline-derived CDR1 and CDR2 are SGHDT and YYEEEE. There are 16 residues in the CDR3. The CDR3 region has the DNA TGTGCCAGCAGGACGACTAGCGGGAGGAACTACAATGAGCAGTTCTTC. This translates into CASRTTSGRNYNEQFF. Together with reference TRBV5-6 and TRBJ2-1, the CDR3 gives the full variable domain: DAGVTQSPTHLIKTRGQQVTLRCSPKSGHDTVSWYQQALGQGPQFIFQYYEEEERQRGNFPDRFSGHQFPNYSSELNVNALLLGDSALYLCASRTTSGRNYNEQFFGPGTRLTVL.

The chain links TRBV9 to TRBJ2-3; 8 bases align to TRBD2. The J segment lost 0 bases and the V segment lost 7 bases, leaving 4 bases of the junction unmatched. The CDR3 contains 14 residues. Per germline, CDR1 SGDLS and CDR2 YYNGEE. The CDR3 reads CASQRGSSTDTQYF. The CDR3 nucleotides read TGTGCCAGCCAGCGGGGGTCTAGCACAGATACGCAGTATTTT.

The rearrangement uses TRBV5-6 and TRBJ2-7; 9 bases are shared with TRBD1. Per the germline V gene, CDR1 is SGHDT and CDR2 is YYEEEE. Losses at the gene ends were 2 bases for V and 3 bases for J; bases not matched to a gene: 3. This CDR3 is 14 amino acids long. The CDR3 nucleotides read TGTGCCAGCAGCTTAGGGGACAGGGTCTACGAGCAGTACTTC. Amino acids: CASSLGDRVYEQYF.

The CDR3 sequence is CASSYSSGSSEQYF. Written as DNA, the CDR3 is TGTGCCAGCAGTTACAGTAGCGGGAGTTCCGAGCAGTACTTC. The gene calls are TRBV6-2 or TRBV6-3 and TRBJ2-7, with 9 bases lining up with TRBD2. CDR3 length: 14 residues. Germline lookup yields CDR1 MNHEY and CDR2 SVGEGT. The V segment lost 2 bases and the J segment 6 bases; nucleotides outside the gene matches: 5.

This clone was seen once. The gene calls are TRBV18 and TRBJ2-7; 11 bases line up with TRBD2. This CDR3 contains 19 residues. Losses at the gene ends were 4 bases for V and 3 bases for J; bases not matched to a gene: 17. Germline CDR1 and CDR2: KGHSH and LQKENI. This chain's CDR3 is CASSLFSLGSGRVNYEQYF. In DNA, the CDR3 is TGTGCCAGCTCACTTTTTTCTCTCGGTAGCGGGAGGGTAAACTACGAGCAGTACTTC.

The chain has TRBV3-1 (or the pseudogene TRBV3-2) and TRBJ2-5; 12 positions match TRBD2. Germline CDR1 LGHDT, CDR2 YNNKEL (reference sequence). J lost 4 bases, V lost 4 bases, and 13 bases had no gene match. The CDR3 is made up of 18 amino acids. CDR3 coding DNA: TGTGCCAGCAGCCCCCGCCTCCTGACTAGCGGGAGTCGAGAGACCCAGTACTTC. Encoded protein: CASSPRLLTSGSRETQYF.

The genes are TRBV27 and TRBJ2-7; D is perhaps TRBD1 (6 bases). CDR3 length equals 14 residues. Germline V gene data show CDR1 as MNHEY and CDR2 as SMNVEV (reference sequence). Trimming shortened V by 5 bases and J by 3 bases, and 14 bases separated the two germline ends. CDR3 in DNA: TGTGCCAGCAGTCCGACCGGACAGAGCTACGAGCAGTACTTC. Protein product: CASSPTGQSYEQYF.

The gene calls are TRBV7-9 and TRBJ2-3, with 9 bases fitting TRBD2. This CDR3 is built from 14 residues. V lost 7 bases and J lost 2; bases outside the gene matches: 4. Germline lookup yields CDR1 SEHNR and CDR2 FQNEAQ (reference sequence). The CDR3 sequence is CASTGTSSTDTQYF. The CDR3 nucleotides read TGTGCCAGCACCGGGACTAGCTCCACAGATACGCAGTATTTT.

The sample holds a few counts of this clone. The V call is TRBV4-2, the J call TRBJ2-7, with 9 bases lining up with TRBD1. The CDR3 has 15 residues. In germline, CDR1 is LGHNA, CDR2 YNFKEQ. J was trimmed by 1 base and V by 4 bases; bases with no gene match: 5. The chain's CDR3 is CASSPGTGRSYEQYF. CDR3 DNA sequence: TGTGCCAGCAGCCCTGGGACAGGGCGATCCTACGAGCAGTACTTC.

The genes are TRBV6-2 or TRBV6-3 and TRBJ2-7, with D maybe TRBD2 (5 bases). The CDR3 sequence is 16 residues long. The V and J ends lost 4 bases and 4 bases respectively, with 20 bases between them. Per the germline V gene, CDR1 is MNHEY and CDR2 is SVGEGT. This CDR3 is CASSSRFERWWYEQYF. The CDR3 nucleotides are TGTGCCAGCAGTTCGCGCTTCGAGCGGTGGTGGTACGAGCAGTACTTC.

V gene TRBV6-5 combines with J gene TRBJ1-5; D uncertain. The CDR3 length is 14 residues. V gave up 2 bases and J gave up 1 base, with 6 bases separating them. Germline values: CDR1 MNHEY, CDR2 SVGAGI. In DNA form, the CDR3 reads TGTGCCAGCAGTTACAGAGCAAGCAATCAGCCCCAGCATTTT. Translating it yields CASSYRASNQPQHF.

The CDR3 DNA is TGTGCCACCCGACGGGAGAGCTCCTACAATGAGCAGTTCTTC. Its translation: CATRRESSYNEQFF. This chain uses TRBV28 with TRBJ2-1, with D possibly being TRBD2 (6 bases). V was cut by 10 bases and J by 0 bases, with 13 bases left in between. The CDR3 loop spans 14 amino acids. Germline lookup yields CDR1 MDHEN and CDR2 SYDVKM.